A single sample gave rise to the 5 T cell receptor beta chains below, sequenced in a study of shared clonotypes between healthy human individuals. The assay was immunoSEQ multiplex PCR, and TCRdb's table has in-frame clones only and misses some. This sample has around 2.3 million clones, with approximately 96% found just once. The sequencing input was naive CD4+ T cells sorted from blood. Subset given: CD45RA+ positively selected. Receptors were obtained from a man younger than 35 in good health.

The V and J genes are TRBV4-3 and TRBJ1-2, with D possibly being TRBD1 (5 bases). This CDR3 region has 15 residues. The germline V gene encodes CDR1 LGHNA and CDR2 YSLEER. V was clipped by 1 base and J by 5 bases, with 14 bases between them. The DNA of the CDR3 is TGCGCCAGCAGCCAAGCGTTGCCAGGGCCTTATGGCTACACCTTC. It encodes CASSQALPGPYGYTF.

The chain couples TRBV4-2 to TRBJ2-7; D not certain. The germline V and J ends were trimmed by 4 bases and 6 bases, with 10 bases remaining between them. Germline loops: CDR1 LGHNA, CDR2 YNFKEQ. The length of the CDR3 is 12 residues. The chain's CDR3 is CASSPDFSEQYF. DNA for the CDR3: TGTGCCAGCAGCCCGGATTTTTCCGAGCAGTACTTC.

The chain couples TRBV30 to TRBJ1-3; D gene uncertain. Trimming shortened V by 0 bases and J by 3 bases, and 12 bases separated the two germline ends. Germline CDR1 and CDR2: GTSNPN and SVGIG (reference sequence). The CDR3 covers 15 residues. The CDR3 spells CAWSVSEVGGNTIYF. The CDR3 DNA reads TGTGCCTGGAGTGTCTCGGAGGTTGGTGGAAACACCATATATTTT.

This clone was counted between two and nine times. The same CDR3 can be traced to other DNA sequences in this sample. CDR3 sequence (DNA): TGTGCCAGCAGCTTGTTGGATACAGATACGCAGTATTTT. This translates into CASSLLDTDTQYF. The genes are TRBV5-4 and TRBJ2-3, with D hard to call. CDR3 length equals 13 residues. Trimming cost V 1 base and J 3 bases, with 6 bases left between them. The germline CDR1 and CDR2 sequences are SGHNT and YYREEE (reference sequence).

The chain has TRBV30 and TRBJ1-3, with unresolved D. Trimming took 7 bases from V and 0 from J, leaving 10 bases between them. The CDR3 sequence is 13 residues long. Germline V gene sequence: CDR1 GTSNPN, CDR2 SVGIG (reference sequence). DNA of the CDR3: TGTGCCTCGAGCCGCCGCTCTGGAAACACCATATATTTT. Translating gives CASSRRSGNTIYF.